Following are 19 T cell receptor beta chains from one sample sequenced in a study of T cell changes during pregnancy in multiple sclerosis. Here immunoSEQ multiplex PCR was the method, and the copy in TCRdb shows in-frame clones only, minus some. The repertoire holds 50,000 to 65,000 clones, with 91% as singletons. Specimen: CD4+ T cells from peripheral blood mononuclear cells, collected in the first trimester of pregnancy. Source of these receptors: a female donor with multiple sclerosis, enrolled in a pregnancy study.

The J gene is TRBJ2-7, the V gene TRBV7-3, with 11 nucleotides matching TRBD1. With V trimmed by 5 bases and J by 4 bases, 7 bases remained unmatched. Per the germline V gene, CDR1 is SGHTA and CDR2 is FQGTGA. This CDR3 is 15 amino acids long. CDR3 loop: CASSVGQGAIYEQYF. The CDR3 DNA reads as TGTGCCAGCAGCGTCGGACAGGGGGCTATATACGAGCAGTACTTC.

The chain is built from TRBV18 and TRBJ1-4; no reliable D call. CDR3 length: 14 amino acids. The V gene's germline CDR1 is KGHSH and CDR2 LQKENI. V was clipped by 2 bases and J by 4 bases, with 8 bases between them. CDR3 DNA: TGTGCCAGCTCACCAACAGCGGGTAATGAAAAACTGTTTTTT. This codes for CASSPTAGNEKLFF.

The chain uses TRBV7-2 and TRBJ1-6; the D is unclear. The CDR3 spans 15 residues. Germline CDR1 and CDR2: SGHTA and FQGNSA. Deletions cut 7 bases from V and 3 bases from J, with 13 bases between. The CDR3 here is CASNLVTDYNSPLHF. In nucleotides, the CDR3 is TGTGCCAGCAACCTAGTCACCGACTATAATTCACCCCTCCACTTT.

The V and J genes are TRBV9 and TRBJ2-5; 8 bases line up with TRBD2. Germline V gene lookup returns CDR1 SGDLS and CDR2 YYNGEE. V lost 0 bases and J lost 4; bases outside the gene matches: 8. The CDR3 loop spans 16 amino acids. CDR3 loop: CASSVGLGLDLETQYF. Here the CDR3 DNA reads TGTGCCAGCAGCGTAGGTCTGGGACTAGATTTAGAGACCCAGTACTTC. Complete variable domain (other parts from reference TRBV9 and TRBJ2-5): DSGVTQTPKHLITATGQRVTLRCSPRSGDLSVYWYQQSLDQGLQFLIQYYNGEERAKGNILERFSAQQFPDLHSELNLSSLELGDSALYFCASSVGLGLDLETQYFGPGTRLLVL.

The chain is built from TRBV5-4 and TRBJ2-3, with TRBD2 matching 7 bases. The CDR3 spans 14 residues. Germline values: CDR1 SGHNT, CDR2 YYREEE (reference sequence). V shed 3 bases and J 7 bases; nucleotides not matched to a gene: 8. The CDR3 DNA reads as TGTGCCAGCAGCTCCCCTAGCGGACCCAATACGCAGTATTTT. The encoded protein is CASSSPSGPNTQYF.

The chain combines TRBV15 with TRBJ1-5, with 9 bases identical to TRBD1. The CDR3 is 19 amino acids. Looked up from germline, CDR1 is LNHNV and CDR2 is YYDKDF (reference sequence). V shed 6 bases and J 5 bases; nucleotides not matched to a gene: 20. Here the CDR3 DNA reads TGTGCCACCAGGGGTCCGGGACAGGGCGAGAATGTACAAGATCAGCCCCAGCATTTT. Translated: CATRGPGQGENVQDQPQHF.

The CDR3: CASSYLTGGYNEQFF. For the CDR3, the DNA is TGTGCCAGCAGCTACTTGACAGGGGGGTACAATGAGCAGTTCTTC. The gene calls are TRBV7-9 and TRBJ2-1, with 9 bases matching TRBD1. The CDR3 runs 15 residues. Trimming took 4 bases from V and 4 from J; bases not matched to a gene: 5. Germline CDR1 is SEHNR and CDR2 is FQNEAQ (reference sequence).

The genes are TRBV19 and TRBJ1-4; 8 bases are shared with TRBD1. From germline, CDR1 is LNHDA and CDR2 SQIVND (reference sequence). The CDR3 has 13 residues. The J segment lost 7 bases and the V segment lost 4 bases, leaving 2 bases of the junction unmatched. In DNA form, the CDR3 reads TGTGCCAGTAGTACCGACAGGGGTGAAAAACTGTTTTTT. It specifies CASSTDRGEKLFF.

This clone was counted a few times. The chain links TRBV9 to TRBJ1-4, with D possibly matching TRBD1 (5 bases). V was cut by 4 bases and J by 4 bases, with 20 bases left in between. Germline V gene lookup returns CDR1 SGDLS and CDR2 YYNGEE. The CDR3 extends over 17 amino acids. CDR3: CASSPGRGRWVNEKLFF. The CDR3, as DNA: TGTGCCAGCAGCCCGGGGAGGGGACGGTGGGTTAATGAAAAACTGTTTTTT.

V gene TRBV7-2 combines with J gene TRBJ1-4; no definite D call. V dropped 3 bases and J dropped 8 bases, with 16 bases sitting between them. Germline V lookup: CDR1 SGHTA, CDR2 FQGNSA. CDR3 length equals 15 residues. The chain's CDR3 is CASSFTGRSGEKLFF. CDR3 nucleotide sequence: TGTGCCAGCAGCTTTACCGGACGCAGCGGCGAAAAACTGTTTTTT.

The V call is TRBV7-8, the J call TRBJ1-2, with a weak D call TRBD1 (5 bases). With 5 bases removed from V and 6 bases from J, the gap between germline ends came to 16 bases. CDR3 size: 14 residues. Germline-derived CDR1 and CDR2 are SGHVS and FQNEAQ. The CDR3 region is CASSLGLALDGYTF. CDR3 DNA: TGTGCCAGCAGCCTGGGGCTTGCCTTGGATGGCTACACCTTC.

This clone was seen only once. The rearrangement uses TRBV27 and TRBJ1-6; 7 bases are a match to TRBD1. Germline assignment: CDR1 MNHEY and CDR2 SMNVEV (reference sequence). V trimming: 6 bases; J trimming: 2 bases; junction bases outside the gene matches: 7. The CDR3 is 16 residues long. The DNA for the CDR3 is TGTGCCAGCAGCCGGAGGACAGGCGCCTATAATTCACCCCTCCACTTT. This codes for CASSRRTGAYNSPLHF.

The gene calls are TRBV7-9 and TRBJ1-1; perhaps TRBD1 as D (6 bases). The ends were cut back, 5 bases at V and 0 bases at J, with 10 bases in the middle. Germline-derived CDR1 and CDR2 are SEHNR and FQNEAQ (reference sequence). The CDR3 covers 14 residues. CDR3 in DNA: TGTGCCAGCAGCCCCGGACAGCTGAACACTGAAGCTTTCTTT. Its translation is CASSPGQLNTEAFF.

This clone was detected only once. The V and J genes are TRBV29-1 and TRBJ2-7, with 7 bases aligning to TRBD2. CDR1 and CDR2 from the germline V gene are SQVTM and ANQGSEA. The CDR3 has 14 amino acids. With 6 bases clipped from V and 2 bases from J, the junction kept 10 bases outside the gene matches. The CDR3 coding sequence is TGCAGCGTGGGACGGGGGGTCCCGGCCTACGAGCAGTACTTC. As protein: CSVGRGVPAYEQYF.

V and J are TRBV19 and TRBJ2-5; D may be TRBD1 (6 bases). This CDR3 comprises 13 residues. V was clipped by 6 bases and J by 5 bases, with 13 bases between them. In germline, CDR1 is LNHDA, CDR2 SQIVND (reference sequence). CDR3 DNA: TGTGCCAGTAGCACAGGGTCGGGGGAGACCCAGTACTTC. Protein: CASSTGSGETQYF.

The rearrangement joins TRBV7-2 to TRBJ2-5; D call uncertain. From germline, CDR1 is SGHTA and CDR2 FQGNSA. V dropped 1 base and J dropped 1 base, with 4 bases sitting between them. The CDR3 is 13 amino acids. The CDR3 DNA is TGTGCCAGCAGCTTAGACGGCCAAGAGACCCAGTACTTC. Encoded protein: CASSLDGQETQYF.

CDR3 sequence (DNA): TGTGCCACCCGGGGGGGAAGCTCCTATAATTCACCCCTCCACTTT. Translating gives CATRGGSSYNSPLHF. The chain combines TRBV10-3 with TRBJ1-6; tentative D call: TRBD1 (5 bases). The V gene lost 10 bases and the J gene lost 0 bases, with 13 bases spanning the gap. The length of the CDR3 is 15 residues. Germline V gene lookup returns CDR1 ENHRY and CDR2 SYGVKD.

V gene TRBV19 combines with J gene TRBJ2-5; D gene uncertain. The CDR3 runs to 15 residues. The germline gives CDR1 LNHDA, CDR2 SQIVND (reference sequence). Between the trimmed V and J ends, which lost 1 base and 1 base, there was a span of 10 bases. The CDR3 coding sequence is TGTGCCAGTAGTATAGGCCAGGCCCCCCAAGAGACCCAGTACTTC. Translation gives CASSIGQAPQETQYF.

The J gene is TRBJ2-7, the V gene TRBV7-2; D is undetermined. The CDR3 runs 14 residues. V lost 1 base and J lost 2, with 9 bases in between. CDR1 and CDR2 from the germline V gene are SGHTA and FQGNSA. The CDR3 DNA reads TGTGCCAGCAGCTTAGGTGGCCAGGCCTACGAGCAGTACTTC. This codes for CASSLGGQAYEQYF.